The T cell receptor beta chain described here comes from a study of regulatory T cells in long-lasting Graves disease. Findings of the study overall: Persistent Graves' patients showed less TCR diversity than newly diagnosed ones. Whereas new patients shared about a thousand public clonotypes, persistent patients shared more, at a few thousand.

Researchers made TCR beta libraries by using iRepertoire HTBI primers and running Arm-PCR on CDR3 regions. TCRdb re-called the multiplex PCR reads with MiXCR, one entry per CDR3 protein. The sample comprises approximately 350,000 distinct CDR3 sequences, 15% to 20% of which are singletons, and roughly 27% rests with the top ten. Specified time point: newly diagnosed GD, antithyroid drugs for less than 3 months. Isolated PBMC RNA provided the starting material for the TCR library. An endocrinology department located in Xi'an, China, was where the patients came from. CDR1 is MDHEN, CDR2 SYDVKM, per germline. This CDR3 has 16 residues. V lost 2 bases and J lost 7, with 19 bases in between. There are many counts of this clonotype. The antigen is undetermined. This sample was also put to use in a study of T cells in Graves' hyperthyroidism and ophthalmopathy. That work states: The HTBI primer set was used in a first-round RT-PCR of the TCR CDR3.

This receptor was taken from a man aged 40-49 years with Graves disease. V and J are TRBV28 and TRBJ2-3; D tentatively reads TRBD1 or TRBD2 (5 bases each). The material sequenced was peripheral blood mononuclear cells (PBMCs), taken at new diagnosis, from a patient treated with antithyroid drugs. CDR3 sequence reads: CASSLATGGGMNTQYF. For the CDR3, the DNA is TGTGCCAGCAGTTTAGCCACAGGAGGTGGAATGAATACGCAGTATTTT.